These T cell receptor beta chains were read from a single sample in a study of beta chain features in type 1 diabetes. Here immunoSEQ multiplex PCR was the method, and the copy in TCRdb shows in-frame clones only, minus some. The table records roughly 330,000 clones, approximately 15% of them present only once. Sequencing input: naive CD4+ T cells from blood. These TCRs come from a woman aged 18-35 years with type 1 diabetes. Each CDR3 is given with its conserved first and last residue. The order of the fields is D gene, V gene, clone size, J gene, CDR3 DNA, CDR3 protein. The D gene is left open where the match is weak. Expanded clones get a size class; other rows say once, few or many, or leave the size out.

d_gene: -
v_gene: TRBV7-9
abundance: -
j_gene: TRBJ2-2
CDR3nt: TGTGCCAGCAGCTTTTACGGGGAGCTGTTTTTT
CDR3aa: CASSFYGELFF

d_gene: -
v_gene: TRBV6-1
abundance: -
j_gene: TRBJ2-7
CDR3nt: TGTGCCAGCAGTGACAGCTACGAGCAGTACTTC
CDR3aa: CASSDSYEQYF

d_gene: TRBD1
v_gene: TRBV25-1
abundance: -
j_gene: TRBJ1-1
CDR3nt: TGTGCCAGCAGGAACACAGGGGGCGGCACTGAAGCTTTCTTT
CDR3aa: CASRNTGGGTEAFF

d_gene: TRBD2
v_gene: TRBV5-1
abundance: -
j_gene: TRBJ2-1
CDR3nt: TGCGCCAGCAGCTTGGCCCCCGGGACTAGCGGGAGCAGTGAGCAGTTCTTC
CDR3aa: CASSLAPGTSGSSEQFF

d_gene: TRBD1
v_gene: TRBV27
abundance: few
j_gene: TRBJ2-1
CDR3nt: TGTGCCAGCAGTTTAGGGACAGGGGCCTACAATGAGCAGTTCTTC
CDR3aa: CASSLGTGAYNEQFF

d_gene: -
v_gene: TRBV27
abundance: -
j_gene: TRBJ1-5
CDR3nt: TGTGCCAGCAGCCCAGCCCCCAGGCCATCTCAGCCCCAGCATTTT
CDR3aa: CASSPAPRPSQPQHF

d_gene: -
v_gene: TRBV20-1
abundance: -
j_gene: TRBJ2-1
CDR3nt: TGCAGTGCTAGCGGGAGCGAGCAGTTCTTC
CDR3aa: CSASGSEQFF

d_gene: -
v_gene: TRBV18
abundance: -
j_gene: TRBJ1-1
CDR3nt: TGTGCCAGCTCACCAATGCTAACAGCGGCCCGGACTGAAGCTTTCTTT
CDR3aa: CASSPMLTAARTEAFF

d_gene: -
v_gene: TRBV5-1
abundance: -
j_gene: TRBJ1-2
CDR3nt: TGCGCCAGCAGTATGTCAGGGGATGTCGATGGCTACACCTTC
CDR3aa: CASSMSGDVDGYTF

d_gene: -
v_gene: TRBV5-1
abundance: -
j_gene: TRBJ2-1
CDR3nt: TGCGCCAGCAGCTTGAGTGGACAGAGCTCCTACAATGAGCAGTTCTTC
CDR3aa: CASSLSGQSSYNEQFF

d_gene: TRBD2
v_gene: TRBV11-2
abundance: few
j_gene: TRBJ2-3
CDR3nt: TGTGCCAGCAGCTTGTATGGGACTAGCGTGCCAGATACGCAGTATTTT
CDR3aa: CASSLYGTSVPDTQYF

d_gene: -
v_gene: TRBV5-1
abundance: -
j_gene: TRBJ1-1
CDR3nt: TGCGCCAGCAGCTTTAAGTCGGGGACTGAAGCTTTCTTT
CDR3aa: CASSFKSGTEAFF

d_gene: TRBD1
v_gene: TRBV7-9
abundance: -
j_gene: TRBJ1-2
CDR3nt: TGTGCTAGCAAAACCGGACAGGGGAACTATGGCTACACCTTC
CDR3aa: CASKTGQGNYGYTF

d_gene: TRBD1
v_gene: TRBV5-1
abundance: few
j_gene: TRBJ1-4
CDR3nt: TGCGCCAGCAGTTTCGACAGGGGAGGCGAAAAACTGTTTTTT
CDR3aa: CASSFDRGGEKLFF

d_gene: -
v_gene: TRBV19
abundance: few
j_gene: TRBJ1-1
CDR3nt: TGTGCCAGTAGTTCGCGGGCCCATGGTGGGCGCTTCTTT
CDR3aa: CASSSRAHGGRFF

d_gene: -
v_gene: TRBV29-1
abundance: -
j_gene: TRBJ1-5
CDR3nt: TGCAGCGTTGGGGGACAAAGGTATAGCAATCAGCCCCAGCATTTT
CDR3aa: CSVGGQRYSNQPQHF

d_gene: TRBD2
v_gene: TRBV2
abundance: -
j_gene: TRBJ2-1
CDR3nt: TGTGCCAGCAGTGGGGAAGGGACTAGTCACAATGAGCAGTTCTTC
CDR3aa: CASSGEGTSHNEQFF

d_gene: -
v_gene: TRBV11-2
abundance: -
j_gene: TRBJ2-7
CDR3nt: TGTGCCAGCAGGTACACGGTGGGGCTGCCCTCCTACGAGCAGTACTTC
CDR3aa: CASRYTVGLPSYEQYF

d_gene: -
v_gene: TRBV7-8
abundance: few
j_gene: TRBJ1-1
CDR3nt: TGTGCCAGCAGTTTTACAGTAAACACTGAAGCTTTCTTT
CDR3aa: CASSFTVNTEAFF

d_gene: -
v_gene: TRBV18
abundance: few
j_gene: TRBJ2-3
CDR3nt: TGTGCCAGCTCACAATCGACTAGCACAGATACGCAGTATTTT
CDR3aa: CASSQSTSTDTQYF

d_gene: TRBD1
v_gene: TRBV25-1
abundance: -
j_gene: TRBJ2-2
CDR3nt: TGTGCCAGCAGTCACGGGACAGGGTACACCGGGGAGCTGTTTTTT
CDR3aa: CASSHGTGYTGELFF

d_gene: TRBD1
v_gene: TRBV5-4
abundance: few
j_gene: TRBJ2-2
CDR3nt: TGTGCCAGCAGCCCGCTACTAACAGGGGTAGATACCGGGGAGCTGTTTTTT
CDR3aa: CASSPLLTGVDTGELFF

d_gene: TRBD1
v_gene: TRBV7-9
abundance: few
j_gene: TRBJ1-1
CDR3nt: TGTGCCAGCAGCTTAGCCTGGACAGGGGTCTCTGAAGCTTTCTTT
CDR3aa: CASSLAWTGVSEAFF

d_gene: TRBD1
v_gene: TRBV10-1
abundance: few
j_gene: TRBJ2-3
CDR3nt: TGCGCCAGCAGCCTTGGACAGGGGATGGGCACCCCAGATACGCAGTATTTT
CDR3aa: CASSLGQGMGTPDTQYF

d_gene: TRBD1
v_gene: TRBV4-1
abundance: -
j_gene: TRBJ1-4
CDR3nt: TGCGCCAGCAGCCTGGACAGGGACCCAACTAATGAAAAACTGTTTTTT
CDR3aa: CASSLDRDPTNEKLFF

d_gene: -
v_gene: TRBV7-9
abundance: few
j_gene: TRBJ2-3
CDR3nt: TGTGCCAGCAGCCGTAGCCGAAGCACAGATACGCAGTATTTT
CDR3aa: CASSRSRSTDTQYF

d_gene: -
v_gene: TRBV7-7
abundance: -
j_gene: TRBJ2-5
CDR3nt: TGTGCCAGCAGCCAATACCCGGGAGAGCAAGAGACCCAGTACTTC
CDR3aa: CASSQYPGEQETQYF

d_gene: TRBD1
v_gene: TRBV4-3
abundance: few
j_gene: TRBJ1-1
CDR3nt: TGCGCCAGCAGCCAAGTCGGGACAGCAAGAACTGAAGCTTTCTTT
CDR3aa: CASSQVGTARTEAFF

d_gene: -
v_gene: TRBV29-1
abundance: many
j_gene: TRBJ2-4
CDR3nt: TGCAGCGTTGGTCAGGGCACCAAAAACATTCAGTACTTC
CDR3aa: CSVGQGTKNIQYF

d_gene: TRBD1
v_gene: TRBV9
abundance: -
j_gene: TRBJ2-1
CDR3nt: TGTGCCAGCACCCCGAGGACAGGGGCCTACAATGAGCAGTTCTTC
CDR3aa: CASTPRTGAYNEQFF

d_gene: TRBD1
v_gene: TRBV11-2
abundance: few
j_gene: TRBJ2-3
CDR3nt: TGTGCCAGCAGCGGAACCGGGACAGAGAGCACAGATACGCAGTATTTT
CDR3aa: CASSGTGTESTDTQYF

d_gene: -
v_gene: TRBV15
abundance: -
j_gene: TRBJ1-5
CDR3nt: TGTGCCACCAGCAGAGATCGGGGGATGGGCAATCAGCCCCAGCATTTT
CDR3aa: CATSRDRGMGNQPQHF

d_gene: -
v_gene: TRBV29-1
abundance: -
j_gene: TRBJ1-1
CDR3nt: TGCAGCGTTGTATATGGGGACCCTGGAGGGGAAGCTTTCTTT
CDR3aa: CSVVYGDPGGEAFF

d_gene: TRBD1
v_gene: TRBV14
abundance: -
j_gene: TRBJ1-1
CDR3nt: TGTGCCAGCAGCCAAGTCAACAGGGGGAACACTGAAGCTTTCTTT
CDR3aa: CASSQVNRGNTEAFF

d_gene: TRBD2
v_gene: TRBV19
abundance: -
j_gene: TRBJ2-1
CDR3nt: TGTGCCAGTAGTATTGCTAGCGGGAGGATAGGCGAGCAGTTCTTC
CDR3aa: CASSIASGRIGEQFF

d_gene: TRBD2
v_gene: TRBV4-1
abundance: -
j_gene: TRBJ2-5
CDR3nt: TGCGCCAGCAGCCTACTGGACGTCGGGGGGGAGACCCAGTACTTC
CDR3aa: CASSLLDVGGETQYF

d_gene: TRBD1
v_gene: TRBV29-1
abundance: many
j_gene: TRBJ2-5
CDR3nt: TGCAGCGTGCGGGGACAGGGACATGAGACCCAGTACTTC
CDR3aa: CSVRGQGHETQYF

d_gene: -
v_gene: TRBV7-6
abundance: -
j_gene: TRBJ1-1
CDR3nt: TGTGCCAGCAGTTCCCGGGAGACTGAAGCTTTCTTT
CDR3aa: CASSSRETEAFF

d_gene: -
v_gene: TRBV28
abundance: -
j_gene: TRBJ2-4
CDR3nt: TGTGCCAGCAGTTTAGAGCGGTTGCGGGGGCAAAACATTCAGTACTTC
CDR3aa: CASSLERLRGQNIQYF

d_gene: TRBD1
v_gene: TRBV11-3
abundance: few
j_gene: TRBJ2-3
CDR3nt: TGTGCCACCACCGCGGGACAGGGCACAGATACGCAGTATTTT
CDR3aa: CATTAGQGTDTQYF

d_gene: TRBD2
v_gene: TRBV2
abundance: few
j_gene: TRBJ2-2
CDR3nt: TGTGCCAGCAAGGGAAAGCGGGAGGGAAACACCGGGGAGCTGTTTTTT
CDR3aa: CASKGKREGNTGELFF

d_gene: TRBD2
v_gene: TRBV12-5
abundance: -
j_gene: TRBJ2-1
CDR3nt: TGTGCTAGTGGTTTGGTACGACTAGCGGGAATGGCGTTCTTC
CDR3aa: CASGLVRLAGMAFF

d_gene: -
v_gene: TRBV7-2
abundance: -
j_gene: TRBJ1-5
CDR3nt: TGTGCCAGCAGCTTAATGGGGCTGGGTGGCAATCAGCCCCAGCATTTT
CDR3aa: CASSLMGLGGNQPQHF

d_gene: -
v_gene: TRBV27
abundance: -
j_gene: TRBJ1-2
CDR3nt: TGTGCCAGCAGTTCCCCGGGAGATGGGGTCTATGGCTACACCTTC
CDR3aa: CASSSPGDGVYGYTF

d_gene: TRBD2
v_gene: TRBV4-1
abundance: -
j_gene: TRBJ2-1
CDR3nt: TGCGCCAGCAAGCTCCGAGCGGGAGGGCCCCGGAATGAGCAGTTCTTC
CDR3aa: CASKLRAGGPRNEQFF

d_gene: TRBD1
v_gene: TRBV7-3
abundance: few
j_gene: TRBJ2-3
CDR3nt: TGTGCCAGCAGCTTCGACAGGGGGGACTATACGCAGTATTTT
CDR3aa: CASSFDRGDYTQYF

d_gene: TRBD2
v_gene: TRBV11-3
abundance: -
j_gene: TRBJ2-1
CDR3nt: TGTGCCAGCAGCTTAGATCTCAGTGCGGGAGGCCGAGAGCAGTTCTTC
CDR3aa: CASSLDLSAGGREQFF

d_gene: TRBD1
v_gene: TRBV11-2
abundance: once
j_gene: TRBJ2-1
CDR3nt: TGTGCCAGCAGCTTTTCGACAGGGGGGTTCTACAATGAGCAGTTCTTC
CDR3aa: CASSFSTGGFYNEQFF

d_gene: -
v_gene: TRBV30
abundance: few
j_gene: TRBJ1-2
CDR3nt: TGTGCCTGGAGTGGGCAGTTGGGCTACACCTTC
CDR3aa: CAWSGQLGYTF

d_gene: TRBD2
v_gene: TRBV11-2
abundance: few
j_gene: TRBJ2-3
CDR3nt: TGTGCCAGCAGCTTAAGACTAGCGGGAGGTGGTAGAGATACGCAGTATTTT
CDR3aa: CASSLRLAGGGRDTQYF

d_gene: TRBD2
v_gene: TRBV9
abundance: few
j_gene: TRBJ2-1
CDR3nt: TGTGCCAGCAGCGTCGATTTGACGGGGAGGGGGTTCTTC
CDR3aa: CASSVDLTGRGFF

d_gene: TRBD1
v_gene: TRBV28
abundance: -
j_gene: TRBJ1-2
CDR3nt: TGTGCCAGCAGTGGGGGGACAGGGAGAGGCTACACCTTC
CDR3aa: CASSGGTGRGYTF

d_gene: -
v_gene: TRBV7-7
abundance: -
j_gene: TRBJ2-5
CDR3nt: TGTGCCAGCAGCCCACCTCAGTCCGTAGAGACCCAGTACTTC
CDR3aa: CASSPPQSVETQYF

d_gene: -
v_gene: TRBV30
abundance: few
j_gene: TRBJ2-5
CDR3nt: TGTGCCTGGAGTGTACACCTTAAAGAGACCCAGTACTTC
CDR3aa: CAWSVHLKETQYF